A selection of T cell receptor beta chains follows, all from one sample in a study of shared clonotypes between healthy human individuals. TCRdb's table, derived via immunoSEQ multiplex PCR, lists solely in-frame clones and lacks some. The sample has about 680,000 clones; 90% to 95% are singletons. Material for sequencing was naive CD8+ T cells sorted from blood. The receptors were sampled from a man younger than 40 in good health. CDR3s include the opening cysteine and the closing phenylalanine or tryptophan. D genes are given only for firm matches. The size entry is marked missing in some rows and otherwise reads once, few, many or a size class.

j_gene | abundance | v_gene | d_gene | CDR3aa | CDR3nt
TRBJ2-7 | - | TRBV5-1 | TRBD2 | CASRTSGSYEQYF | TGCGCCAGCAGGACTAGCGGATCCTACGAGCAGTACTTC
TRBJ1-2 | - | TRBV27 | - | CASSLGRGNYGYTF | TGTGCCAGCAGTTTAGGAAGGGGTAACTATGGCTACACCTTC
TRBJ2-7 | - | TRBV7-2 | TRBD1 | CASSQGPGQNGQYF | TGTGCCAGCAGCCAAGGGCCGGGACAGAACGGGCAGTACTTC
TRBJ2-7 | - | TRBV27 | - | CASSPGKNSYEQYF | TGTGCCAGCAGCCCGGGGAAAAACTCCTACGAGCAGTACTTC
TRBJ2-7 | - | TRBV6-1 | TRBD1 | CASSPRVFQGDEQYF | TGTGCCAGCAGTCCCCGGGTCTTTCAGGGGGACGAGCAGTACTTC
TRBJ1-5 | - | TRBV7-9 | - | CASRAAGASQPQHF | TGTGCCAGCAGAGCAGCGGGGGCGAGTCAGCCCCAGCATTTT
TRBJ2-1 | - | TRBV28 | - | CASSLFRGAVEQFF | TGTGCCAGCAGTTTATTTCGAGGGGCTGTTGAGCAGTTCTTC
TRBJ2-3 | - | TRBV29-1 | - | CSGWGDLTDTQYF | TGCAGCGGTTGGGGGGACCTCACAGATACGCAGTATTTT
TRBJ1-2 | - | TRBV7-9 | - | CASSSAREAQGYTF | TGTGCCAGCAGCTCAGCCAGGGAGGCACAAGGCTACACCTTC
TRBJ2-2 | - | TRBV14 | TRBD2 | CASSQVGGGPRTGELFF | TGTGCCAGCAGCCAAGTCGGGGGAGGGCCGAGGACCGGGGAGCTGTTTTTT
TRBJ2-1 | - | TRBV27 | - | CASSPHRSSYNEQFF | TGTGCCAGCAGTCCACACAGGAGCTCCTACAATGAGCAGTTCTTC
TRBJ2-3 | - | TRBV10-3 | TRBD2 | CAINGPHLGLAATTDTQYF | TGTGCCATCAACGGACCCCACCTTGGACTAGCGGCCACCACAGATACGCAGTATTTT
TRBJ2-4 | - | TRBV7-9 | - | CASSSPGLAKNIQYF | TGTGCCAGCAGCTCACCGGGACTAGCCAAAAACATTCAGTACTTC
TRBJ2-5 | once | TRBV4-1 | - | CASSQVGGLGTQYF | TGCGCCAGCAGCCAAGTCGGTGGCCTGGGGACCCAGTACTTC
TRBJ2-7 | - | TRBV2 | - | CASSQWDVSSYEQYF | TGTGCCAGCAGTCAATGGGACGTGAGCTCCTACGAGCAGTACTTC
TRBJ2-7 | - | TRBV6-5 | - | CASSYSSVYEQYF | TGTGCCAGCAGTTACTCGAGCGTTTACGAGCAGTACTTC
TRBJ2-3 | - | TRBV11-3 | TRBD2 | CASSPGLAGLSTDTQYF | TGTGCCAGCAGCCCCGGACTAGCGGGCCTCAGCACAGATACGCAGTATTTT
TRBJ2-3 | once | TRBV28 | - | CASSSRPGAWRRGFTDTQYF | TGTGCCAGCAGTTCCCGTCCGGGGGCCTGGCGGAGGGGATTCACAGATACGCAGTATTTT
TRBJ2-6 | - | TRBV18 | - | CASHPPLSGANVLTF | TGTGCCAGCCATCCACCACTCTCTGGGGCCAACGTCCTGACTTTC
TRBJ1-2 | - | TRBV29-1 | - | CSVAGTNGYTF | TGCAGCGTTGCCGGGACTAATGGCTACACCTTC
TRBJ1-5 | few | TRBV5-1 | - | CASSQIKPQHF | TGCGCCAGCAGCCAGATCAAACCCCAGCATTTT
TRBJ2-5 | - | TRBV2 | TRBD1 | CASISRRDRGSETQYF | TGTGCCAGCATCAGTCGTCGGGACAGGGGATCCGAGACCCAGTACTTC
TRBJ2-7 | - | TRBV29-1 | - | CSVENSTYEQYF | TGCAGCGTTGAAAACAGTACCTACGAGCAGTACTTC
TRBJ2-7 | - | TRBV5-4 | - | CASSLALGSYEQYF | TGTGCCAGCAGCTTGGCCCTGGGCAGCTACGAGCAGTACTTC
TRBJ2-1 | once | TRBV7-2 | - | CASSLVKYNEQFF | TGTGCCAGCAGCTTAGTAAAATACAATGAGCAGTTCTTC